The 24 T cell receptor beta chains below come from one sample, sequenced in a study of T cell responses to AZD1222 COVID-19 vaccine. This table comes from immunoSEQ multiplex PCR, and its TCRdb copy is limited to in-frame clones, with some not included. The table includes under 150,000 clones, around 85% detected once. Sequencing was performed on peripheral blood, taken 28 days after the second dose of the MenACWY control vaccine. Receptors originate from an adult who received the MenACWY meningococcal vaccine as a control.

J is TRBJ1-3 and V is TRBV11-3; D is ambiguous. The CDR3 sequence is 15 residues long. Trimming cost V 3 bases and J 0 bases, with 9 bases left between them. Germline V gives CDR1 SGHNT, CDR2 YENEEA. The CDR3 here is CASSFRGGSGNTIYF. In DNA, the CDR3 is TGTGCCAGCAGCTTTAGAGGAGGCTCTGGAAACACCATATATTTT.

This clone was recorded once. The chain combines TRBV24-1 with TRBJ2-2; 8 bases match TRBD1. The CDR3 has 18 residues. CDR1 is KGHDR and CDR2 is SFDVKD in the germline V gene. The V and J ends lost 3 bases and 5 bases, in that order; junction bases with no gene match: 13. CDR3 DNA sequence: TGTGCCACCAGTGATCCATCCTTGACAGGGGTTAAGACCGGGGAGCTGTTTTTT. Its protein is CATSDPSLTGVKTGELFF.

The rearrangement links TRBV9 to TRBJ2-3; D is ambiguous. The CDR3 is 15 residues long. Looked up from germline, CDR1 is SGDLS and CDR2 is YYNGEE. V shed 0 bases and J shed 2 bases, with 10 bases lying between them. This CDR3 is CASSVDWAHTDTQYF. The CDR3, as DNA: TGTGCCAGCAGCGTAGACTGGGCCCACACAGATACGCAGTATTTT.

The table lists this clone with a few counts. The gene calls are TRBV7-6 and TRBJ1-2, with 8 bases lining up with TRBD1. The CDR3 is 17 residues long. CDR1 is SGHVS, CDR2 FNYEAQ, per germline. Trimming at V came to 1 base and at J to 5 bases, leaving 12 bases not matched to a gene. This CDR3 reads CASSLVGGQGAGYGYTF. The CDR3 coding sequence is TGTGCCAGCAGCTTAGTAGGCGGCCAGGGGGCAGGATATGGCTACACCTTC.

The rearrangement links TRBV19 to TRBJ1-2; D perhaps matches TRBD1 (6 bases). The CDR3 covers 14 residues. V was pared by 9 bases and J by 4 bases, with 18 bases between. Per the germline V gene, CDR1 is LNHDA and CDR2 is SQIVND (reference sequence). The CDR3 bases are TGTGCCAGCATTGGGGGCAGGGCCTCCTATGGCTACACCTTC. Translated, it gives CASIGGRASYGYTF.

The chain couples TRBV3-1 (or the pseudogene TRBV3-2) to TRBJ2-3; 10 nucleotides line up with TRBD2. CDR3 length: 14 residues. The V gene's germline CDR1 is LGHDT and CDR2 YNNKEL (reference sequence). V shed 1 base, J shed 14 bases, and the junction held 9 bases outside the gene matches. CDR3 in amino acids: CASSQGTSGIFRYF. The CDR3 region has the DNA TGTGCCAGCAGCCAAGGGACTAGCGGCATATTTAGGTATTTT.

In this sample, this clone turned up a few times. This rearrangement joins TRBV19 to TRBJ2-7, with TRBD1 matching 8 bases. The CDR3 is 16 residues long. Germline V gene data show CDR1 as LNHDA and CDR2 as SQIVND (reference sequence). V lost 4 bases and J lost 2; bases outside the gene matches: 10. The CDR3 loop is CASSSPATGGTYEQYF. The CDR3 nucleotides read TGTGCCAGTAGTAGCCCCGCTACAGGGGGTACCTACGAGCAGTACTTC.

This chain uses TRBV9 with TRBJ1-3; the D gene is possibly TRBD1 (6 bases). CDR3 length: 14 amino acids. The germline V gene has CDR1 SGDLS and CDR2 YYNGEE. Trimming removed 6 bases at V and 4 bases at J, with 14 bases between. As DNA, the CDR3 is TGTGCCAGCACCTCTCGCCAGGGGGGAAACACCATATATTTT. Its protein is CASTSRQGGNTIYF.

The chain links TRBV5-1 to TRBJ2-3, with 9 bases matching TRBD2. This CDR3 has 16 amino acids. The J segment lost 2 bases and the V segment lost 0 bases, leaving 4 bases of the junction unmatched. CDR1 SGHRS and CDR2 YFSETQ come from the germline V gene. The CDR3 loop reads CASSLELAGSTDTQYF. The CDR3 coding sequence is TGCGCCAGCAGCTTGGAACTAGCGGGTTCCACAGATACGCAGTATTTT.

The chain couples TRBV5-8 to TRBJ1-5, with TRBD1 as a possible D gene (5 bases). Per germline, CDR1 SGHTS and CDR2 YDEGEE. V was pared by 4 bases and J by 5 bases, with 16 bases between. The CDR3 contains 15 residues. The CDR3 loop is CASSPGPRDDQPQHF. CDR3 nucleotides: TGTGCCAGCAGCCCGGGGCCGAGGGACGATCAGCCCCAGCATTTT. The full variable domain, completed using reference TRBV5-8 and TRBJ1-5, is EAGVTQSPTHLIKTRGQQATLRCSPISGHTSVYWYQQALGLGLQFLLWYDEGEERNRGNFPPRFSGRQFPNYSSELNVNALELEDSALYLCASSPGPRDDQPQHFGDGTRLSIL.

This clone was observed a handful of times. The chain carries TRBV6-2 or TRBV6-3 and TRBJ1-5; TRBD1 is a possible D gene (5 bases). V was pared by 6 bases and J by 2 bases, with 14 bases between. The CDR3 runs 15 residues. From germline, CDR1 is MNHEY and CDR2 SVGEGT. The CDR3 DNA is TGTGCCAGCAGCCAGGGTCAGGGAGGCAATCAGCCCCAGCATTTT. It translates to CASSQGQGGNQPQHF.

The chain employs TRBV10-3 and TRBJ1-2; D is ambiguous. The CDR3 spans 11 residues. Germline V gene data show CDR1 as ENHRY and CDR2 as SYGVKD. Trimming cost V 9 bases and J 8 bases, with 13 bases left between them. As DNA, the CDR3 is TGTGCCATTGGAGTGGCAGACGGCTACACCTTC. Translating gives CAIGVADGYTF.

The rearrangement uses TRBV3-1 (or the pseudogene TRBV3-2) and TRBJ1-6, with D unresolved. The CDR3 loop spans 12 amino acids. The germline V gene encodes CDR1 LGHDT and CDR2 YNNKEL (reference sequence). The ends were cut back, 4 bases at V and 9 bases at J, with 7 bases in the middle. CDR3 sequence reads: CASSPFGSPLHF. Here the CDR3 DNA reads TGTGCCAGCAGCCCGTTTGGTTCACCCCTCCACTTT.

V usage is TRBV5-4 and J usage is TRBJ2-2; TRBD1 aligns across 10 bases. The CDR3 runs to 15 residues. CDR1 is SGHNT and CDR2 is YYREEE in the germline V gene (reference sequence). J was trimmed by 6 bases and V by 2 bases; bases with no gene match: 4. In DNA form, the CDR3 reads TGTGCCAGCAGCTTTGGGACAGGGGTTCCCGGGGAGCTGTTTTTT. The encoded protein is CASSFGTGVPGELFF.

This rearrangement joins TRBV12-3 or TRBV12-4 to TRBJ1-6; D not resolved. CDR3 size: 13 residues. The V gene lost 7 bases and the J gene lost 7 bases, with 11 bases spanning the gap. CDR3 DNA: TGTGCCAGCACCGCGACGGGGAATTCACCCCTCCACTTT. It yields the protein CASTATGNSPLHF.

This clone was found many times. V usage is TRBV27 and J usage is TRBJ2-1; D is possibly TRBD1 or TRBD2 (5 bases each). CDR3 length equals 13 residues. Trimming took 3 bases from V and 7 from J, leaving 10 bases between them. Germline-derived CDR1 and CDR2 are MNHEY and SMNVEV (reference sequence). The CDR3 here is CASSFRGGNEQFF. The CDR3 nucleotides read TGTGCCAGCAGTTTTCGGGGCGGGAATGAGCAGTTCTTC.

This chain uses TRBV13 with TRBJ2-6; D perhaps matches TRBD2 (6 bases). The CDR3 contains 16 residues. Per the germline V gene, CDR1 is PRHDT and CDR2 is FYEKMQ (reference sequence). The ends were cut back, 7 bases at V and 0 bases at J, with 13 bases in the middle. The CDR3 sequence is CASTVAEGSGANVLTF. In DNA form, the CDR3 reads TGTGCCAGCACCGTGGCGGAGGGCTCTGGGGCCAACGTCCTGACTTTC.

This clone was seen just once. The V and J genes are TRBV19 and TRBJ1-3, with D tentatively TRBD1 (5 bases). CDR3 size: 17 residues. The germline V gene has CDR1 LNHDA and CDR2 SQIVND (reference sequence). Trimming removed 10 bases from V and 0 bases from J, with 22 bases in between. The CDR3 is CATRKPGPTFSGNTIYF. CDR3 bases: TGTGCCACCCGAAAGCCGGGGCCGACTTTCTCTGGAAACACCATATATTTT.

This chain links TRBV2 with TRBJ2-3; D is unresolved. Germline CDR1 is SNHLY and CDR2 is FYNNEI. The CDR3 has 13 amino acids. V shed 0 bases and J shed 2 bases, with 3 bases lying between them. CDR3 bases: TGTGCCAGCAGTGAAGCCTACACAGATACGCAGTATTTT. This gives the protein CASSEAYTDTQYF.

The chain employs TRBV5-6 and TRBJ2-4; unclear D gene. The germline V gene has CDR1 SGHDT and CDR2 YYEEEE. CDR3 length equals 16 residues. V lost 1 base and J 0 bases, leaving 11 bases between the germline ends. CDR3 residues: CASSLWALVAKNIQYF. Here the CDR3 DNA reads TGTGCCAGCAGCTTGTGGGCTCTGGTAGCCAAAAACATTCAGTACTTC.

The chain joins TRBV6-5 to TRBJ1-3; D is uncertain. The CDR3 is 14 amino acids. Trimming shortened V by 2 bases and J by 0 bases, and 5 bases separated the two germline ends. CDR1 is MNHEY, CDR2 SVGAGI, per germline. The CDR3 sequence is CASSYDTSGNTIYF. CDR3 DNA sequence: TGTGCCAGCAGTTACGACACCTCTGGAAACACCATATATTTT.

The chain employs TRBV20-1 and TRBJ2-2; D is possibly TRBD2 (6 bases). Germline V gene sequence: CDR1 DFQATT, CDR2 SNEGSKA (reference sequence). Trimming took 3 bases from V and 6 from J, leaving 23 bases between them. This CDR3 is built from 17 residues. This chain's CDR3 is CSASRSQVGSSAGELFF. In DNA form, the CDR3 reads TGCAGTGCTAGTCGGAGCCAGGTCGGGAGTTCGGCCGGGGAGCTGTTTTTT.

The J gene is TRBJ2-7, the V gene TRBV5-8, with 9 bases that match TRBD1. The CDR3 loop spans 16 amino acids. Trimming at V came to 2 bases and at J to 0 bases, leaving 6 bases not matched to a gene. Looked up from germline, CDR1 is SGHTS and CDR2 is YDEGEE. CDR3 DNA: TGTGCCAGCAGCTTCGGACAGGGGAAAAGCTCCTACGAGCAGTACTTC. It specifies CASSFGQGKSSYEQYF.

V is TRBV5-4 and J is TRBJ1-1, with D possibly matching TRBD1 (5 bases). The CDR3 has 16 amino acids. V was shortened by 4 bases and J by 0 bases, with 16 bases between the two germline ends. Germline CDR1 is SGHNT and CDR2 is YYREEE (reference sequence). CDR3 in amino acids: CASSPRRTLMNTEAFF. In nucleotides, the CDR3 is TGTGCCAGCAGCCCACGTCGGACACTTATGAACACTGAAGCTTTCTTT.